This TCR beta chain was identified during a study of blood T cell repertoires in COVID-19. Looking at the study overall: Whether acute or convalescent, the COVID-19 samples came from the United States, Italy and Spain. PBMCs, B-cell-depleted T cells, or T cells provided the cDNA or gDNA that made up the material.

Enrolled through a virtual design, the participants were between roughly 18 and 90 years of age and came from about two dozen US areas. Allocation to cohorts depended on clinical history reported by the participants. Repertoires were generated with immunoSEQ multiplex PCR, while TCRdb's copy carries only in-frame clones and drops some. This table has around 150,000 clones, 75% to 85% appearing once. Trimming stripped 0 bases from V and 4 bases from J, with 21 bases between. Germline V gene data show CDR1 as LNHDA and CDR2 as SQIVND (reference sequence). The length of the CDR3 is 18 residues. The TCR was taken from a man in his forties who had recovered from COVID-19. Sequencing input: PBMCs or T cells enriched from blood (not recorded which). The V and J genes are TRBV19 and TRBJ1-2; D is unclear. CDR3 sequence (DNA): TGTGCCAGTAGTATAGATCCCGGGGTCTCACTTAACCTCTATGGCTACACCTTC. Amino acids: CASSIDPGVSLNLYGYTF.